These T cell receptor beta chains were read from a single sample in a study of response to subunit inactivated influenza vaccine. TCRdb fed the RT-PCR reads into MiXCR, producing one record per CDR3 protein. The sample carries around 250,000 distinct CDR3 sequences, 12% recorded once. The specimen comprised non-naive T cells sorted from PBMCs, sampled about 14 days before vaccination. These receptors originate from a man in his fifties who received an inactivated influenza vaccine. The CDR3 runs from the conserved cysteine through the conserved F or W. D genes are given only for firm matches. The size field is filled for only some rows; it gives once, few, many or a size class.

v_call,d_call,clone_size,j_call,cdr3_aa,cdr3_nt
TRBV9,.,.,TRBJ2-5,CASSVGFGSRKETQYF,TGTGCCAGCAGCGTAGGATTTGGGTCGCGTAAAGAGACCCAGTACTTC
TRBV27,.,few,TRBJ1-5,CASSPALVQPQHF,TGTGCCAGCAGTCCGGCGTTAGTTCAGCCCCAGCATTTT
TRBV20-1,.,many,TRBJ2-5,CSARGQETQYF,TGCAGTGCTAGGGGCCAAGAGACCCAGTACTTC
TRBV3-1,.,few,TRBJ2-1,CASSVPAGTGNNEQFF,TGTGCCAGCAGCGTGCCTGCCGGGACGGGAAACAATGAGCAGTTCTTC
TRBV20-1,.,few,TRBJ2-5,CSERRASQETQYF,TGCAGTGAAAGAAGGGCGTCCCAAGAGACCCAGTACTTC
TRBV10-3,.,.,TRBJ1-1,CAISEQELETFF,TGTGCCATCAGTGAACAGGAACTAGAGACTTTCTTT
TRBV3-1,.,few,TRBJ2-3,CASSQEGGPGDTQYF,TGTGCCAGCAGCCAAGAGGGGGGCCCCGGAGATACGCAGTATTTT
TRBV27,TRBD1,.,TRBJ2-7,CASRRDRTYEQYF,TGTGCCAGCAGGCGGGACAGGACCTACGAGCAGTACTTC
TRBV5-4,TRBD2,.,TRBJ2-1,CASSFGLAGSYNEQFF,TGTGCCAGCAGCTTCGGACTAGCGGGATCCTACAATGAGCAGTTCTTC
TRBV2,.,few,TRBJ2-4,CASSPPQGGKNIQYF,TGTGCCAGCAGCCCGCCCCAGGGAGGCAAAAACATTCAGTACTTC
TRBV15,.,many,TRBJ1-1,CATGGDTLTEAFF,TGTGCCACCGGGGGAGACACTCTCACTGAAGCTTTCTTT
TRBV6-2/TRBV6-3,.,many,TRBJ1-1,CASSYFGRNTEAFF,TGTGCCAGCAGTTACTTTGGTAGAAACACTGAAGCTTTCTTT
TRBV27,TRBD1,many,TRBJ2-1,CASRAGQGRNNEQFF,TGTGCCAGCAGGGCGGGACAGGGGAGAAACAATGAGCAGTTCTTC
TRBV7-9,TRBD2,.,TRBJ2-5,CASSFGLAGEETQYF,TGTGCCAGCAGCTTCGGACTAGCGGGAGAGGAGACCCAGTACTTC
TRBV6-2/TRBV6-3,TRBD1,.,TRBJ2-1,CASSHRGHGGKSSYNEQFF,TGTGCCAGCAGCCACAGGGGGCATGGAGGGAAAAGCTCCTACAATGAGCAGTTCTTC
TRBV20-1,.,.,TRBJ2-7,CSAVGTEVGGKIYEQYF,TGCAGTGCTGTCGGGACAGAGGTAGGGGGGAAAATCTACGAGCAGTACTTC
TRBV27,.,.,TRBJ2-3,CASSLSGAETDTQYF,TGTGCCAGCAGTTTATCGGGCGCAGAAACAGATACGCAGTATTTT
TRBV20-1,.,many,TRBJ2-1,CSARRGLAGYNEQFF,TGCAGTGCACGAAGGGGGCTAGCGGGTTACAATGAGCAGTTCTTC
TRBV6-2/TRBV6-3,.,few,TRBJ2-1,CASKPAYNEQFF,TGTGCCAGCAAGCCCGCATACAATGAGCAGTTCTTC
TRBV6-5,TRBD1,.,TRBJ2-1,CASSYATGTGDNEQFF,TGTGCCAGCAGTTACGCAACCGGGACAGGGGACAATGAGCAGTTCTTC
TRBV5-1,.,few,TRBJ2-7,CASSLSASDRSGQYF,TGCGCCAGCAGCTTGTCGGCTAGCGACCGGTCGGGGCAGTACTTC
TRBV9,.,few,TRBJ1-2,CASSVGAAQKYYGYTF,TGTGCCAGCAGCGTAGGGGCAGCACAGAAATACTATGGCTACACCTTC
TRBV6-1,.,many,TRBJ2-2,CASKGTRSNTGELFF,TGTGCCAGCAAGGGGACACGCTCGAACACCGGGGAGCTGTTTTTT
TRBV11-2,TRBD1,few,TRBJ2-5,CASSRLGDRVRETQYF,TGTGCCAGCAGCCGCCTTGGGGACAGGGTGCGAGAGACCCAGTACTTC
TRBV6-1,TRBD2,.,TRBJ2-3,CASSGGLAGFIDTQYF,TGTGCCAGCAGCGGCGGACTAGCGGGGTTCATAGATACGCAGTATTTT
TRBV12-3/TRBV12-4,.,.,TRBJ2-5,CASSGYGLQETQYF,TGTGCCAGCAGTGGATATGGACTCCAAGAGACCCAGTACTTC
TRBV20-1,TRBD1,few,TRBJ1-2,CSAKGQTNYGYTF,TGCAGTGCTAAGGGACAGACTAACTATGGCTACACCTTC
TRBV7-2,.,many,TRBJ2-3,CASSFRSNTDTQYF,TGTGCCAGCAGCTTCAGGTCGAACACAGATACGCAGTATTTT
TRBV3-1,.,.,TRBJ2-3,CASRNPGDTQYF,TGTGCCAGCAGGAACCCGGGGGATACGCAGTATTTT
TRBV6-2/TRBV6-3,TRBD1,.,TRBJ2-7,CASSAGQGDPDF,TGTGCCAGCAGTGCGGGACAGGGGGACCCCGACTTC
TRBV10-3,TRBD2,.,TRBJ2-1,CAISVSGRTSFNEQFF,TGTGCCATCAGTGTGAGCGGGAGAACGAGTTTCAATGAGCAGTTCTTC
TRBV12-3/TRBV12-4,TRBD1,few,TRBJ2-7,CASSSGQGKPYEQYF,TGTGCCAGCAGTTCGGGACAGGGGAAACCCTACGAGCAGTACTTC
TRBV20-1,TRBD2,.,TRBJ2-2,CSALSGSQTGELFF,TGCAGTGCCCTGAGCGGGAGCCAAACCGGGGAGCTGTTTTTT
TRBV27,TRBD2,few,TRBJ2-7,CASSLSQAGIEQYF,TGTGCCAGCAGTTTATCGCAAGCGGGAATCGAGCAGTACTTC
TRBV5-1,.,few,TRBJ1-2,CASSPEGFSNYGYTF,TGCGCCAGCAGCCCCGAAGGTTTCTCTAACTATGGCTACACCTTC
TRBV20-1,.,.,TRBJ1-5,CSAMDSLNQPQHF,TGCAGTGCAATGGACAGCCTCAATCAGCCCCAGCATTTT
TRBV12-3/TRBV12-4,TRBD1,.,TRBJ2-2,CASSSGQGGPGELFF,TGTGCCAGCAGTTCGGGACAGGGGGGTCCCGGGGAGCTGTTTTTT
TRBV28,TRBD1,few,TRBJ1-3,CASSLVGTGGTGNTIYF,TGTGCCAGCAGTTTAGTCGGGACAGGGGGCACTGGAAACACCATATATTTT
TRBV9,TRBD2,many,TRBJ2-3,CASSTSGSPTDTQYF,TGTGCCAGCAGCACTAGCGGGAGTCCCACAGATACGCAGTATTTT
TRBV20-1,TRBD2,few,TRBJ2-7,CSARMVSAGGPEQYF,TGCAGTGCTAGGATGGTCTCAGCGGGAGGGCCGGAGCAGTACTTC
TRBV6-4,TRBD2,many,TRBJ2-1,CASSAASGRNNEQFF,TGTGCCAGCAGTGCCGCTAGCGGGAGGAACAATGAGCAGTTCTTC
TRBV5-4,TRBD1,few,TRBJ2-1,CASSWTGNEQFF,TGTGCCAGCAGCTGGACAGGGAATGAGCAGTTCTTC
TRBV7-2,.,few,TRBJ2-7,CASSLEYHEQYF,TGTGCCAGCAGCTTAGAGTATCACGAGCAGTACTTC
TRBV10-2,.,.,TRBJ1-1,CASRDGQLQNTEAFF,TGCGCCAGCCGGGACGGGCAATTACAAAACACTGAAGCTTTCTTT
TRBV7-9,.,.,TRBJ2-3,CASSSRVPSTDTQYF,TGTGCCAGCAGCTCCCGGGTCCCCAGCACAGATACGCAGTATTTT
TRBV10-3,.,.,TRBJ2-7,CAISERDKPYEQYF,TGTGCCATCAGCGAACGGGACAAACCCTACGAGCAGTACTTC
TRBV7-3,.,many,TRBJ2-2,CASSPNTNTGELFF,TGTGCCAGCAGCCCGAACACCAACACCGGGGAGCTGTTTTTT
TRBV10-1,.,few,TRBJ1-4,CASSGGPNEKLFF,TGCGCCAGCAGTGGGGGGCCGAATGAAAAACTGTTTTTT
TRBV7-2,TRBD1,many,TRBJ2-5,CASSLVDRAYQETQYF,TGTGCCAGCAGCTTAGTAGACAGGGCGTACCAAGAGACCCAGTACTTC
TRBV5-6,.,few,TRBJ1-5,CASTIYSLGLNQPQHF,TGTGCCAGCACCATTTACAGTTTAGGGCTCAATCAGCCCCAGCATTTT
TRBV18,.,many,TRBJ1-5,CASSPRHGGNQPQHF,TGTGCCAGCTCACCTCGACATGGGGGCAATCAGCCCCAGCATTTT
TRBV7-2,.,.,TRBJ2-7,CASSPDGFPSYEQYF,TGTGCCAGCAGCCCAGACGGTTTCCCCTCCTACGAGCAGTACTTC
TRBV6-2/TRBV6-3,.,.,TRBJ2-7,CASTDPPYEQYF,TGTGCCAGCACCGACCCCCCTTACGAGCAGTACTTC